A single sample gave rise to the 9 T cell receptor beta chains below, sequenced in a study of beta chain features in type 1 diabetes. Expressed TCRB transcripts got sequenced, as all isolated RNA was reverse transcribed. Assay: immunoSEQ multiplex PCR; the TCRdb copy retains only in-frame clones and omits some. The sample has around 400,000 clones, roughly 12% seen once. What was sequenced was naive CD4+ T cells from blood. The receptors were gathered from a man younger than 35 in good health.

This sequence joins TRBV11-2 and TRBJ2-1; 8 bases align to TRBD2. Losses at the gene ends were 1 base for V and 0 bases for J; bases not matched to a gene: 5. The CDR3 length is 17 residues. Germline loops: CDR1 SGHAT, CDR2 FQNNGV. The CDR3 reads CASSLVAGTRSYNEQFF. In nucleotides, the CDR3 is TGTGCCAGCAGCTTAGTAGCGGGAACCCGCTCCTACAATGAGCAGTTCTTC.

This clone was observed at least ten times. This chain links TRBV7-9 with TRBJ2-1, with a tentative D call TRBD1 (6 bases). From germline, CDR1 is SEHNR and CDR2 FQNEAQ (reference sequence). The CDR3 is made up of 14 amino acids. Between the trimmed V and J ends, which lost 5 bases and 10 bases, there was a span of 18 bases. The CDR3 spells CASSPGDPRDEQFF. The CDR3 bases are TGTGCCAGCAGCCCAGGGGACCCCCGGGACGAGCAGTTCTTC.

V usage is TRBV18 and J usage is TRBJ2-1; 9 nucleotides line up with TRBD2. Germline CDR1 reads KGHSH; CDR2 reads LQKENI. With V trimmed by 3 bases and J by 7 bases, 4 bases remained unmatched. The CDR3 length is 14 residues. This CDR3 reads CASSPGSGRNEQFF. In DNA, the CDR3 is TGTGCCAGCTCACCGGGAAGCGGGAGGAATGAGCAGTTCTTC. The full variable domain, completed using reference TRBV18 and TRBJ2-1, is NAGVMQNPRHLVRRRGQEARLRCSPMKGHSHVYWYRQLPEEGLKFMVYLQKENIIDESGMPKERFSAEFPKEGPSILRIQQVVRGDSAAYFCASSPGSGRNEQFFGPGTRLTVL.

This rearrangement joins TRBV5-4 to TRBJ2-7; possibly TRBD2 for D (6 bases). V shed 1 base and J shed 3 bases, with 14 bases lying between them. The CDR3 covers 15 residues. Per germline, CDR1 SGHNT and CDR2 YYREEE (reference sequence). This chain's CDR3 is CASSLRPGTDYEQYF. DNA for the CDR3: TGTGCCAGCAGCTTGCGCCCCGGGACTGACTACGAGCAGTACTTC.

Notes on this clone: The junction and the germline gene differ at one end; a read error may be behind it. The chain is built from TRBV6-1 and TRBJ1-4, with 7 bases that match TRBD1. From germline, CDR1 is MNHNS and CDR2 SASEGT. CDR3 size: 13 residues. The CDR3 nucleotides are TGTGCCACCAGTTCGGACCCAGGGGGAAAACTGTTTTTT. This gives the protein CATSSDPGGKLFF.

This clone occurred a few times. Within the sample, other DNA sequences also encode this same CDR3. This rearrangement joins TRBV7-8 to TRBJ2-2; maybe TRBD1 (5 bases). The CDR3 has 13 amino acids. V lost 6 bases to trimming and J lost 4 bases, with 9 bases between them. From germline, CDR1 is SGHVS and CDR2 FQNEAQ. CDR3 in amino acids: CASSQQGTGELFF. The CDR3 nucleotides are TGTGCCAGCAGTCAGCAGGGCACCGGGGAGCTGTTTTTT.

This clone showed up just a few times. The rearrangement uses TRBV10-2 and TRBJ2-5; D gene uncertain. The V end lost 6 bases, the J end lost 1 base, and 3 bases lay between the germline ends. The germline gives CDR1 WSHSY, CDR2 SAAADI. CDR3 length: 11 residues. Here the CDR3 reads CASSLQETQYF. The CDR3 DNA reads as TGCGCCAGCAGCCTCCAAGAGACCCAGTACTTC.

The chain couples TRBV20-1 to TRBJ1-1; D is ambiguous. The CDR3 has 11 amino acids. V was pared by 5 bases and J by 3 bases, with 7 bases between. CDR1 DFQATT and CDR2 SNEGSKA come from the germline V gene (reference sequence). The CDR3 coding sequence is TGCAGTGCTCTGAGGGACACTGAAGCTTTCTTT. Its protein product is CSALRDTEAFF.

The chain carries TRBV7-8 and TRBJ2-1, with 12 bases fitting TRBD2. V shed 9 bases, J shed 7 bases, and the junction held 7 bases outside the gene matches. The CDR3 has 14 residues. Germline loops: CDR1 SGHVS, CDR2 FQNEAQ. CDR3 sequence reads: CASTRTSGMNEQFF. The CDR3 coding sequence is TGTGCCAGTACCAGGACTAGCGGGATGAATGAGCAGTTCTTC.